This T cell receptor beta chain is drawn from a study of T cells in Graves' hyperthyroidism and ophthalmopathy. This clonotype occurred many times. RNA transcripts served as the template for amplifying TCR beta CDR3 regions. The TCR CDR3 was amplified in a first-round RT-PCR using the HTBI primer set. TCRdb used MiXCR to reprocess the multiplex PCR reads, holding one entry per CDR3 protein. The sample records 250,000 to 400,000 distinct CDR3 sequences, roughly 15% being singletons. V gave up 2 bases and J gave up 7 bases, with 9 bases separating them. CDR1 is SGHTA and CDR2 is FQGNSA in the germline V gene. This CDR3 has 13 residues.

Material for sequencing was blood. The chain recombines TRBV7-2 with TRBJ1-5, with D hard to call. The sequence was collected from a woman aged 40 to 50 with Graves' ophthalmopathy. In DNA form, the CDR3 reads TGTGCCAGCAGCTTAATCAAAGGACAGCCCCAGCATTTT. It encodes CASSLIKGQPQHF.